This T cell receptor beta chain was sequenced during a study of blood T cells in healthy people across ages. Alongside a J-beta primer mix, a sample-barcoded 5' primer served in a second PCR lasting about 6 to 12 cycles. Using its own MiXCR run on the 5' RACE reads, TCRdb lists one record per CDR3 protein. The repertoire holds 1.5 million to 1.8 million distinct CDR3 sequences, approximately 43% seen once, with roughly 3.7% in the top ten. In its sample, this clonotype was seen many times. The antigen remains unidentified. General study results and limits: No one knew whether donors had CMV, which possibly confounded expanded clonotype changes. Long-lived donors carried more naive CD4+ cells and greater diversity than aged donors.

Unmatched junction bases numbered 5, after V lost 6 bases and J lost 3 bases. CDR3 length: 14 residues. Germline V gene sequence: CDR1 MNHEY, CDR2 SMNVEV (reference sequence). Isolating PBMCs gave at least 7 million of these cells per sample. The gene calls are TRBV27 and TRBJ2-3; 8 nucleotides align to TRBD2. This TCR was recovered from a woman aged 18 to 35 in good health. Input material: blood. The CDR3 sequence: CASSPRLATDTQYF. The CDR3 DNA reads TGTGCCAGCAGCCCTCGACTAGCGACAGATACGCAGTATTTT.